A selection of T cell receptor beta chains follows, all from one sample in a study of shared clonotypes between healthy human individuals. Sequencing used immunoSEQ multiplex PCR; TCRdb keeps in-frame clones, though not all of them. Found here are approximately 810,000 clones, 80% to 95% of them singletons; the top ten hold about 24%. The sample comprised naive CD8+ T cells sorted from blood. These receptors came from a man younger than 40 in good health. Each CDR3 is given with its conserved first and last residue. Each record gives: D gene, clone size, J gene, V gene, CDR3 protein, CDR3 DNA. A D gene is named only where the DNA matches it firmly. Size is stated for part of the rows, as once, few or many counts, or as a class when the clone is expanded.

d_call: .; clone_size: .; j_call: TRBJ2-2; v_call: TRBV19; cdr3_aa: CASGTGELFF; cdr3_nt: TGTGCCAGTGGTACCGGGGAGCTGTTTTTT
d_call: .; clone_size: .; j_call: TRBJ1-1; v_call: TRBV4-1; cdr3_aa: CASSHAIFFGAFF; cdr3_nt: TGCGCCAGCAGCCACGCTATTTTCTTCGGGGCTTTCTTT
d_call: .; clone_size: .; j_call: TRBJ2-7; v_call: TRBV11-2; cdr3_aa: CASSSLTLGGPNEQYF; cdr3_nt: TGTGCCAGCAGCTCCCTAACCTTGGGCGGGCCAAACGAGCAGTACTTC
d_call: TRBD1; clone_size: once; j_call: TRBJ1-2; v_call: TRBV19; cdr3_aa: CASSYRQGLWDGYTF; cdr3_nt: TGTGCCAGTAGTTACCGACAGGGACTCTGGGATGGCTACACCTTC
d_call: TRBD2; clone_size: .; j_call: TRBJ2-7; v_call: TRBV28; cdr3_aa: CASSFLQRGEYEQYF; cdr3_nt: TGTGCCAGCAGTTTCCTCCAGCGGGGTGAATACGAGCAGTACTTC
d_call: TRBD1; clone_size: .; j_call: TRBJ2-7; v_call: TRBV4-1; cdr3_aa: CASSPAPGQGAYEQYF; cdr3_nt: TGCGCCAGCAGCCCCGCCCCGGGACAGGGAGCCTACGAGCAGTACTTC
d_call: .; clone_size: .; j_call: TRBJ2-1; v_call: TRBV5-1; cdr3_aa: CASSLGMLGVHNEQFF; cdr3_nt: TGCGCCAGCAGCTTGGGTATGTTGGGCGTGCACAATGAGCAGTTCTTC
d_call: TRBD2; clone_size: once; j_call: TRBJ2-7; v_call: TRBV9; cdr3_aa: CASSVGVAGDYEQYF; cdr3_nt: TGTGCCAGCAGCGTAGGCGTAGCGGGAGATTACGAGCAGTACTTC
d_call: .; clone_size: .; j_call: TRBJ2-7; v_call: TRBV6-6; cdr3_aa: CASTRDSYEQYF; cdr3_nt: TGTGCCTCCACCCGGGATTCCTACGAGCAGTACTTC
d_call: TRBD2; clone_size: .; j_call: TRBJ2-1; v_call: TRBV9; cdr3_aa: CASSPRRAGGPHEQFF; cdr3_nt: TGTGCCAGCAGCCCCCGTCGGGCGGGAGGGCCCCATGAGCAGTTCTTC
d_call: TRBD1; clone_size: .; j_call: TRBJ2-1; v_call: TRBV28; cdr3_aa: CASNPTGAYNEQFF; cdr3_nt: TGTGCCAGCAACCCGACAGGGGCGTACAATGAGCAGTTCTTC
d_call: TRBD2; clone_size: once; j_call: TRBJ2-5; v_call: TRBV2; cdr3_aa: CASRRGVEETQYF; cdr3_nt: TGTGCCAGCAGGCGGGGGGTGGAAGAGACCCAGTACTTC
d_call: .; clone_size: .; j_call: TRBJ2-5; v_call: TRBV5-1; cdr3_aa: CASSLEDTLETQYF; cdr3_nt: TGCGCCAGCAGCTTGGAGGACACACTAGAGACCCAGTACTTC
d_call: TRBD1; clone_size: .; j_call: TRBJ2-5; v_call: TRBV27; cdr3_aa: CASSLLEQGIGIQETQYF; cdr3_nt: TGTGCCAGCAGTTTATTGGAACAGGGGATAGGTATACAAGAGACCCAGTACTTC
d_call: .; clone_size: .; j_call: TRBJ1-3; v_call: TRBV29-1; cdr3_aa: CSVYTGNSGNTIYF; cdr3_nt: TGCAGCGTGTACACAGGGAACTCTGGAAACACCATATATTTT
d_call: TRBD1; clone_size: .; j_call: TRBJ2-1; v_call: TRBV5-1; cdr3_aa: CASSSTGTNYNEQFF; cdr3_nt: TGCGCCAGCAGCTCGACAGGGACGAACTACAATGAGCAGTTCTTC
d_call: .; clone_size: .; j_call: TRBJ1-4; v_call: TRBV7-8; cdr3_aa: CASSLDGGRGESEKLFF; cdr3_nt: TGTGCCAGCAGCTTAGACGGTGGGAGGGGAGAGAGTGAAAAACTGTTTTTT
d_call: .; clone_size: .; j_call: TRBJ1-4; v_call: TRBV19; cdr3_aa: CASSIGAATNEKLFF; cdr3_nt: TGTGCCAGTAGTATAGGGGCTGCAACTAATGAAAAACTGTTTTTT
d_call: .; clone_size: .; j_call: TRBJ2-3; v_call: TRBV14; cdr3_aa: CASSPYGGLTDTQYF; cdr3_nt: TGTGCCAGCAGCCCTTACGGGGGACTCACAGATACGCAGTATTTT
d_call: .; clone_size: .; j_call: TRBJ1-3; v_call: TRBV28; cdr3_aa: CASSLWANDAGNTIYF; cdr3_nt: TGTGCCAGCAGTTTATGGGCGAACGACGCTGGAAACACCATATATTTT
d_call: .; clone_size: .; j_call: TRBJ2-1; v_call: TRBV25-1; cdr3_aa: CASSEYEQFF; cdr3_nt: TGTGCCAGCAGTGAATATGAGCAGTTCTTC
d_call: .; clone_size: .; j_call: TRBJ2-7; v_call: TRBV4-1; cdr3_aa: CASSSRQAPRSYEQYF; cdr3_nt: TGCGCCAGCAGCTCCAGGCAGGCGCCACGCTCCTACGAGCAGTACTTC
d_call: TRBD1; clone_size: once; j_call: TRBJ2-1; v_call: TRBV12-5; cdr3_aa: CASGLQGAYEQFF; cdr3_nt: TGTGCTAGTGGTTTGCAGGGGGCCTATGAGCAGTTCTTC
d_call: TRBD2; clone_size: .; j_call: TRBJ2-1; v_call: TRBV7-8; cdr3_aa: CASSLGAGTSGYNEQFF; cdr3_nt: TGTGCCAGCAGCTTAGGGGCAGGGACTAGCGGCTACAATGAGCAGTTCTTC